This TCR beta chain was recorded in a study of CD8+ T cells in alopecia areata. Study conclusions and caveats: Expanded CD8+ clones among the top 100, and scalp clonality, were significantly decreased by tofacitinib. Researchers reported that TCR sharing among patients proved less clear than in mice, possibly HLA-linked. Persistence in scalp and blood during tofacitinib was observed for many expanded lesional clones.

CDR3 length: 15 residues. The junction had 11 bases not matched to a gene; V was cut back by 7 bases and J by 3 bases. CDR1 and CDR2 (germline): SGHRS, YFSETQ. Extracted RNA was reverse transcribed into cDNA, the sequencing template. Method: immunoSEQ multiplex PCR; TCRdb's copy keeps in-frame clones and lacks some. The sample yields 190,000 or so clones, roughly 61% seen once. Documented treatment: oral pan-JAK inhibitor, 5-10 mg twice daily. As concerns this clone: Antigen: not known.

The V and J genes are TRBV5-1 and TRBJ2-7; 9 bases fit TRBD1. This TCR was sampled from a human donor with alopecia areata. The material sequenced was CD8+ T cells sorted from blood, taken at week 24, from a patient treated with tofacitinib. In DNA, the CDR3 is TGCGCCAGCGGGTCCTGGGACAGGGACCACTACGAGCAGTACTTC. It translates to CASGSWDRDHYEQYF.